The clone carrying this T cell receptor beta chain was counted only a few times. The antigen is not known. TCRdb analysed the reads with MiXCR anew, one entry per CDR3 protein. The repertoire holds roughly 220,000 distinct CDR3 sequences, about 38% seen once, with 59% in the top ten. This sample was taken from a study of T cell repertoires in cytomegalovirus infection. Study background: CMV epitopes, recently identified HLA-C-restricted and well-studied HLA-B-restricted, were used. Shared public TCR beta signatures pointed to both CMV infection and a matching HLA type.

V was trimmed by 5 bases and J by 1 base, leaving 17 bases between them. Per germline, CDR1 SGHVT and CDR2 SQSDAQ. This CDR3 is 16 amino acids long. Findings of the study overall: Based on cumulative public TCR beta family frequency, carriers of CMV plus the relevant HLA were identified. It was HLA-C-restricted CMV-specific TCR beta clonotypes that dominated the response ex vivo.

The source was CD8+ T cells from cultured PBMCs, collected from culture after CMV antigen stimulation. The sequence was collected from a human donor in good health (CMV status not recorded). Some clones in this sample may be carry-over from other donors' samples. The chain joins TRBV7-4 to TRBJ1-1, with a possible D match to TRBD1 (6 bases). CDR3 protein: CASSPGKGGKNTEAFF. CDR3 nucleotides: TGTGCCAGCAGCCCCGGGAAGGGGGGGAAGAACACTGAAGCTTTCTTT.